The rows below give T cell receptor beta chains drawn from one sample of a study of blood T cell repertoires in COVID-19. Assay used: immunoSEQ multiplex PCR; TCRdb lists only in-frame clones, some missing. Here the sample spans around 150,000 clones, about 80% being singletons. The sequenced sample was peripheral blood. These TCRs come from a woman aged 60-75 years with acute or convalescent COVID-19. The CDR3 runs from the conserved cysteine through the conserved F or W. A D gene is named only where the DNA matches it firmly. Rows may omit the clone size; those that give it use once, few, many or a size class.

length,J,size,D,V,CDR3,DNA
21,TRBJ1-2,-,-,TRBV19,CASRAFERLSLIGRTNYGYTF,TGTGCCAGTAGGGCCTTCGAGAGGCTTTCTCTTATAGGGAGAACTAACTATGGCTACACCTTC
12,TRBJ2-7,-,TRBD1,TRBV30,CAWSGDSYEQYF,TGTGCCTGGAGTGGGGACAGCTACGAGCAGTACTTC
16,TRBJ1-1,once,TRBD1,TRBV29-1,CSVSPWRTGVNTEAFF,TGCAGCGTTAGCCCCTGGCGTACAGGGGTGAACACTGAAGCTTTCTTT
16,TRBJ1-5,-,TRBD1,TRBV6-2/TRBV6-3,CASSARGLSGNQPQHF,TGTGCCAGCAGTGCCAGGGGGCTCTCGGGTAATCAGCCCCAGCATTTT
13,TRBJ1-1,-,-,TRBV7-2,CASSLAGATEAFF,TGTGCCAGCAGCTTAGCAGGGGCCACTGAAGCTTTCTTT
14,TRBJ1-3,-,TRBD1,TRBV5-4,CASSLAENRGPLYF,TGTGCCAGCAGCTTGGCCGAGAACAGGGGGCCCCTATATTTT
15,TRBJ2-3,-,-,TRBV19,CASSPRGSGTDTQYF,TGTGCCAGTAGCCCCCGGGGTAGCGGTACAGATACGCAGTATTTT
16,TRBJ1-5,-,-,TRBV6-1,CASSEFPGDSNQPQHF,TGTGCCAGCAGTGAGTTTCCGGGGGATAGCAATCAGCCCCAGCATTTT
13,TRBJ2-3,-,-,TRBV30,CAWSVGGTDTQYF,TGTGCCTGGAGTGTAGGGGGCACAGATACGCAGTATTTT
14,TRBJ2-1,-,TRBD1,TRBV27,CASRPGTGANEQFF,TGTGCCAGCAGGCCCGGGACAGGGGCCAATGAGCAGTTCTTC
17,TRBJ2-1,-,TRBD2,TRBV4-1,CASSFQGLAGGQDEQFF,TGCGCCAGCAGCTTCCAAGGACTAGCGGGAGGACAGGATGAGCAGTTCTTC
15,TRBJ1-3,-,-,TRBV28,CASSTWSGTGNTIYF,TGTGCCAGCAGTACCTGGTCAGGGACTGGAAACACCATATATTTT
12,TRBJ2-7,once,-,TRBV5-1,CATGPGPGEQYF,TGCGCCACAGGGCCAGGGCCCGGCGAGCAGTACTTC
14,TRBJ2-7,few,-,TRBV7-6,CASSLEQGRYEQYF,TGTGCCAGCAGCTTAGAACAGGGTCGCTACGAGCAGTACTTC
13,TRBJ2-7,-,-,TRBV28,CASSPSLWREQYF,TGTGCCAGCAGTCCCTCCTTGTGGCGGGAGCAGTACTTC
20,TRBJ2-7,-,TRBD2,TRBV29-1,CSVVWDREKGLAVIFYEQYF,TGCAGCGTTGTCTGGGACAGGGAAAAGGGACTAGCGGTTATCTTCTACGAGCAGTACTTC
15,TRBJ2-1,-,-,TRBV9,CASSVETESYNEQFF,TGTGCCAGCAGCGTAGAGACAGAATCCTACAATGAGCAGTTCTTC
12,TRBJ1-1,-,-,TRBV29-1,CSGGAGNTEAFF,TGCAGCGGGGGCGCCGGGAACACTGAAGCTTTCTTT
11,TRBJ2-1,-,TRBD2,TRBV30,CAWGGLDEQFF,TGTGCCTGGGGGGGACTAGACGAGCAGTTCTTC
13,TRBJ1-2,-,TRBD1,TRBV7-8,CASSQDRDNGYTF,TGTGCCAGCAGCCAGGACAGGGATAATGGCTACACCTTC
18,TRBJ1-1,-,TRBD1,TRBV9,CASSVGPGGQWAEFEAFF,TGTGCCAGCAGCGTAGGTCCAGGGGGGCAGTGGGCAGAGTTTGAAGCTTTCTTT
14,TRBJ2-7,-,-,TRBV7-8,CASSLDRVLYEQYF,TGTGCCAGCAGCTTAGACAGGGTGCTTTACGAGCAGTACTTC
15,TRBJ2-7,once,TRBD1,TRBV15,CATSRERGQGYEQYF,TGTGCCACCAGCAGAGAGAGGGGACAGGGCTACGAGCAGTACTTC
18,TRBJ2-1,-,TRBD2,TRBV6-2/TRBV6-3,CASSNTGTRVSSYNEQFF,TGTGCCAGCAGTAACACCGGGACTAGAGTAAGCTCCTACAATGAGCAGTTCTTC
15,TRBJ2-2,-,TRBD2,TRBV2,CASSESGRVTGELFF,TGTGCCAGCAGTGAAAGCGGGAGGGTCACCGGGGAGCTGTTTTTT
21,TRBJ1-2,-,TRBD1,TRBV2,CASSEIGTRSARTGPSMGYTF,TGTGCCAGCAGTGAAATAGGCACCCGTTCCGCAAGGACAGGGCCCTCTATGGGCTACACCTTC
15,TRBJ2-3,-,TRBD1,TRBV28,CASSGTGGSTDTQYF,TGTGCCAGCAGTGGGACAGGAGGGAGCACAGATACGCAGTATTTT
12,TRBJ2-5,-,-,TRBV7-2,CASSTRGETQYF,TGTGCCAGCAGTACTAGGGGGGAGACCCAGTACTTC
14,TRBJ2-7,-,TRBD2,TRBV28,CASKSSGRAYEQYF,TGTGCCAGCAAAAGTAGCGGGAGGGCTTACGAGCAGTACTTC
15,TRBJ1-5,-,TRBD1,TRBV9,CASSSGQGGGQPQHF,TGTGCCAGCAGCTCCGGACAGGGAGGAGGACAGCCCCAGCATTTT
16,TRBJ1-2,once,TRBD1,TRBV28,CASSSPGTDLNYGYTF,TGTGCCAGCAGTTCTCCCGGGACAGACCTTAACTATGGCTACACCTTC
14,TRBJ1-3,once,TRBD1,TRBV19,CASSRQGTGNTIYF,TGTGCCAGTAGTAGACAGGGTACAGGAAACACCATATATTTT
16,TRBJ1-1,-,-,TRBV30,CAWSVVAGGEGTEAFF,TGTGCCTGGAGTGTGGTTGCGGGAGGGGAGGGCACTGAAGCTTTCTTT
15,TRBJ1-2,-,TRBD1,TRBV28,CASSTPGQGGYGYTF,TGTGCCAGCAGTACACCGGGACAGGGGGGATATGGCTACACCTTC
16,TRBJ1-5,-,TRBD1,TRBV18,CASSPDSQGVNQPQHF,TGTGCCAGCTCACCTGATTCTCAGGGGGTAAATCAGCCCCAGCATTTT
16,TRBJ2-3,-,-,TRBV25-1,CASSDIASLYTDTQYF,TGTGCCAGCAGTGACATAGCCTCACTCTACACAGATACGCAGTATTTT
14,TRBJ2-1,-,-,TRBV2,CASGIGTDLNEQFF,TGTGCCAGCGGGATAGGGACTGATTTGAATGAGCAGTTCTTC